This entry is about one T cell receptor beta chain. Its antigen is undetermined. CDR1 and CDR2 from the germline V gene are SGHKS and YYEKEE (reference sequence). V lost 6 bases and J lost 7, with 10 bases in between. CDR3 length equals 11 residues. These data belong to a study of T-cell memory formation after mild COVID-19. Study results and caveats: Contracting CD4+ clones sat mainly in CM and EM; CD8+ in EMRA. Day 15 to 85 contractors were CD4/CD8 balanced; later expanders leaned CD4+.

TCRdb ran MiXCR on the 5' RACE reads and lists one entry per CDR3 protein. In the table there are 150,000 to 200,000 distinct CDR3 sequences, roughly 18% of which are singletons. This receptor was taken from a man aged 18 to 29 who had mild COVID-19 (a few samples of this study predate the infection). Cell type and time point are not known. This chain uses TRBV5-5 with TRBJ1-2; possibly TRBD1 for D (5 bases). Sequenced material: PBMCs or a T cell subset sorted from them (not recorded which). CDR3 in amino acids: CASTRGVGYTF. The DNA of the CDR3 is TGTGCCAGCACCCGGGGGGTTGGCTACACCTTC.